These T cell receptor beta chains were read from a single sample in a study of CD8 T cells in ankylosing spondylitis. From the 5' RACE reads, TCRdb called clonotypes with MiXCR, one entry per CDR3 protein. The sample yields 120,000 or so distinct CDR3 sequences, around 15% seen once. What was sequenced was blood, either unsorted or a sorted T cell fraction (not recorded which). These TCRs come from a female donor with ankylosing spondylitis or in good health (not recorded which). CDR3s include the opening cysteine and the closing phenylalanine or tryptophan. A D gene is named only where the DNA matches it firmly. Where a row states a size, it is once, few, many or the class of an expanded clone; other rows omit it.

many | NA | TRBJ2-1 | TRBV12-3/TRBV12-4 | TGTGCCAGCAGCCTTTTGGCGGGTTACAATGAGCAGTTCTTC | CASSLLAGYNEQFF
few | TRBD1 | TRBJ2-1 | TRBV28 | TGTGCCAGCAGCCTCACAGGGGGGCAGTTCTTC | CASSLTGGQFF
NA | NA | TRBJ2-2 | TRBV20-1 | TGCAGTGCTAGTCTTTTCACCGGGGAGCTGTTTTTT | CSASLFTGELFF
NA | NA | TRBJ2-2 | TRBV9 | TGTGCCAGCAGCGCCCAATTCCAACTAGGTCCCGGGGAGCTGTTTTTT | CASSAQFQLGPGELFF
many | NA | TRBJ2-1 | TRBV20-1 | TGCAGTGCGATCCGCACGTATAATGAGCAGTTCTTC | CSAIRTYNEQFF
many | TRBD2 | TRBJ2-1 | TRBV29-1 | TGCAGCGTTGATGGGGGGGTCAACTCCTACAATGAGCAGTTCTTC | CSVDGGVNSYNEQFF
many | TRBD2 | TRBJ2-3 | TRBV4-2 | TGTGCCAGCAGCCAAGATCCAGACGGGGGGGCCCTTTATACGCAGTATTTT | CASSQDPDGGALYTQYF
many | TRBD1 | TRBJ1-5 | TRBV20-1 | TGCAGTGCTAGAGAACAACCGGGACAGGCCAATCAGCCCCAGCATTTT | CSAREQPGQANQPQHF
many | NA | TRBJ2-7 | TRBV15 | TGTGCCACCAGCATGACTGGGAGTGTGAAGCAGTACTTC | CATSMTGSVKQYF
few | TRBD1 | TRBJ2-1 | TRBV18 | TGTGCCAGCTCATCGACTTACAGGGGAGATGAGCAGTTCTTC | CASSSTYRGDEQFF
NA | TRBD2 | TRBJ2-2 | TRBV2 | TGTGCCAGCAGTGAAAGCGCTAGCGGGGAGTTGAACACCGGGGAGCTGTTTTTT | CASSESASGELNTGELFF
NA | NA | TRBJ2-7 | TRBV11-2 | TGTGCCAGCAGCTTAGACATAGAGCAGTACTTC | CASSLDIEQYF
few | NA | TRBJ1-4 | TRBV28 | TGTGCCAGCAGTTTAGTTGGGGGGAATGAAAAACTGTTTTTT | CASSLVGGNEKLFF
many | NA | TRBJ2-4 | TRBV7-9 | TGTGCCAGCAGCTTGTTCTCATTACCGGGCAAAAACATTCAGTACTTC | CASSLFSLPGKNIQYF